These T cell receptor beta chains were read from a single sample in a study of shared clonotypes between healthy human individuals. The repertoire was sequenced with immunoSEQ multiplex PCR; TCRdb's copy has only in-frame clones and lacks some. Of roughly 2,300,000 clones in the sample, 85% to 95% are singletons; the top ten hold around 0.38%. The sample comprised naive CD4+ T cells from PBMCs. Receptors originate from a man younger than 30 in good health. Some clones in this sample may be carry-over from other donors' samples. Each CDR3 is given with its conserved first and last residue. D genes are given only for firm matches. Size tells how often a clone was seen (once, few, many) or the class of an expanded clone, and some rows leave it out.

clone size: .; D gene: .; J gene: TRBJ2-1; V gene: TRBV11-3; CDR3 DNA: TGTGCCAGCAGCTTAGAGGGTGAGCAGTTCTTC; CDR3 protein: CASSLEGEQFF
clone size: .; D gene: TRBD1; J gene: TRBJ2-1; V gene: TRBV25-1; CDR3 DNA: TGTGCCAGCAGTCCCAAGGGACAGGGGTTGTTCTTC; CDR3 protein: CASSPKGQGLFF
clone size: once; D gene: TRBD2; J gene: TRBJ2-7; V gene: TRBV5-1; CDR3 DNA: TGCGCCAGCAGCTTCTCCCCGGGACTAGCAGGCGGTGACCCTTACGAGCAGTACTTC; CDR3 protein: CASSFSPGLAGGDPYEQYF
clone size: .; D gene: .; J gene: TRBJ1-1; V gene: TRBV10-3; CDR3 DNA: TGTGCCATCAGTGAGGAACCGGGGGTGCGAGCTTTCTTT; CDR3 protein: CAISEEPGVRAFF
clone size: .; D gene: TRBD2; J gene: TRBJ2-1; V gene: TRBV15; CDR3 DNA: TGTGCCACCAGCAGATCGGGGACTAGCAATGAGCAGTTCTTC; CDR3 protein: CATSRSGTSNEQFF
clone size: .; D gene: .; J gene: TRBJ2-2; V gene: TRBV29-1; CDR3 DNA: TGCAGCGTGGAGCGGACATTGGGCGGGGAGCTGTTTTTT; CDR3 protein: CSVERTLGGELFF
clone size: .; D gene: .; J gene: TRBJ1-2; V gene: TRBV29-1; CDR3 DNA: TGCAGCGTTGAAGTCGGCCGGCGACCGGACTATGGCTACACCTTC; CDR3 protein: CSVEVGRRPDYGYTF
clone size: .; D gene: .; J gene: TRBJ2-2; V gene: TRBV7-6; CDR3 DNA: TGTGCCAGCAGCACCCCGGGGATAAGTGGGGAGCTGTTTTTT; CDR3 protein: CASSTPGISGELFF
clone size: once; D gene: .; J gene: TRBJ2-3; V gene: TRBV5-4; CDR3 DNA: TGTGCCAGCAGCTCCCCCGGGGAGAGAACGCAGTATTTT; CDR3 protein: CASSSPGERTQYF
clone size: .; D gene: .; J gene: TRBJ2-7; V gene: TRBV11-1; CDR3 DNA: TGTGCCAGCAGCTTATCGGTACCTACCTACGAGCAGTACTTC; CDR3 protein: CASSLSVPTYEQYF
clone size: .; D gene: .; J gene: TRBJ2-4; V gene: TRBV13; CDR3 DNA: TGTGCCAGCAGCCTACGGGTTGGGACCCTAGCCAAAAACATTCAGTACTTC; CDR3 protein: CASSLRVGTLAKNIQYF
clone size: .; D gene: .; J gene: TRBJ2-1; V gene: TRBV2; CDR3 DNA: TGTGCCAGCAGGCAGGAGGCGGGGCGACAGTTCTTC; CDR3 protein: CASRQEAGRQFF